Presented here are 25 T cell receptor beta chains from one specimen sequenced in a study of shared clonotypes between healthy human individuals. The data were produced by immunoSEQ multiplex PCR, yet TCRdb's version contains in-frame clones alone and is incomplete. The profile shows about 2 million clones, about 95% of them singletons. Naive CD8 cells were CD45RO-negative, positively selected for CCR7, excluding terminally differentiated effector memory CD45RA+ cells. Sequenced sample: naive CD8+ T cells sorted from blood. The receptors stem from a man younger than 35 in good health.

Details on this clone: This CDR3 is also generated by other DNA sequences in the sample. The CDR3 DNA reads TGTGCCAGTAGTATATTGGGAGAGCAGTACTTC. Translated: CASSILGEQYF. The chain couples TRBV19 to TRBJ2-7; D ambiguous. V was cut by 2 bases and J by 7 bases, with 6 bases left in between. Germline assignment: CDR1 LNHDA and CDR2 SQIVND (reference sequence). The CDR3 totals 11 residues.

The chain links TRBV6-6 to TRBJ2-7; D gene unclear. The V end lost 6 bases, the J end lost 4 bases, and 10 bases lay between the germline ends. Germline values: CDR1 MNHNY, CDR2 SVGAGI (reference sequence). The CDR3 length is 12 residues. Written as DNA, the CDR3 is TGTGCCAGCAGGCCCTCAGTTTACGAGCAGTACTTC. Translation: CASRPSVYEQYF.

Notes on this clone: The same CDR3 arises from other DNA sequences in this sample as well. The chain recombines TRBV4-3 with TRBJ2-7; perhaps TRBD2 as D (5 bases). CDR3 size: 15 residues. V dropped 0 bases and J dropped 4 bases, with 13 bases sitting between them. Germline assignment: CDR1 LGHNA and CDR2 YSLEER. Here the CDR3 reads CASSQDRDSRYEQYF. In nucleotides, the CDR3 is TGCGCCAGCAGCCAAGATCGGGATAGTAGGTACGAGCAGTACTTC.

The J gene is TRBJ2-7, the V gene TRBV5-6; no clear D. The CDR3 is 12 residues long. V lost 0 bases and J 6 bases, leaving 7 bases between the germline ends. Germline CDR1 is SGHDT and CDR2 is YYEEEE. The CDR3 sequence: CASSLALLEQYF. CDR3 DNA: TGTGCCAGCAGCTTGGCGCTACTCGAGCAGTACTTC.

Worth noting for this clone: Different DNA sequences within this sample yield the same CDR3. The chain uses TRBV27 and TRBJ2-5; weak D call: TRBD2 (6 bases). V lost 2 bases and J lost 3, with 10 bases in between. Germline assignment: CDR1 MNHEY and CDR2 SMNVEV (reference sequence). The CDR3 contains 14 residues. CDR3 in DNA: TGTGCCAGCAGTTTACTGGGGGGAGAAGAGACCCAGTACTTC. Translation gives CASSLLGGEETQYF.

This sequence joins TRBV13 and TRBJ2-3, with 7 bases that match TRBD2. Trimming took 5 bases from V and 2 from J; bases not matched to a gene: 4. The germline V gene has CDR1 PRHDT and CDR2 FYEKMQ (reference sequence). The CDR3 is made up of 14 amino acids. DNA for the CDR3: TGTGCCAGCAGCGGCCTAGCGGCCACAGATACGCAGTATTTT. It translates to CASSGLAATDTQYF.

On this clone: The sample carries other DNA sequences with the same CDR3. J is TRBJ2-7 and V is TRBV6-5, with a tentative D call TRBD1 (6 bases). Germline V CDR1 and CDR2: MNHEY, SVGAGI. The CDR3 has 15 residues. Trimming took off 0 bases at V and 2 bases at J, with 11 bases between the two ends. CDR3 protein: CASSYSGRGPYEQYF. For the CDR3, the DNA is TGTGCCAGCAGTTACTCTGGCAGGGGACCCTACGAGCAGTACTTC.

In nucleotides, the CDR3 is TGTGCCAGCAGTGAAGTACGGGGGGAGCTGTTTTTT. This encodes CASSEVRGELFF. The rearrangement uses TRBV6-1 and TRBJ2-2, with D unclear. The germline V and J ends were trimmed by 1 base and 8 bases, with 5 bases remaining between them. The CDR3 has 12 residues. Germline values: CDR1 MNHNS, CDR2 SASEGT.

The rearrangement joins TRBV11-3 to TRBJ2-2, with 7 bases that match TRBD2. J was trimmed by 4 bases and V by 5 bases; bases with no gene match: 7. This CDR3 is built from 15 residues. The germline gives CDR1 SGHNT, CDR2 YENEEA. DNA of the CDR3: TGTGCCAGCAGCCCCCGGACTAGGGGCACCGGGGAGCTGTTTTTT. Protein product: CASSPRTRGTGELFF.

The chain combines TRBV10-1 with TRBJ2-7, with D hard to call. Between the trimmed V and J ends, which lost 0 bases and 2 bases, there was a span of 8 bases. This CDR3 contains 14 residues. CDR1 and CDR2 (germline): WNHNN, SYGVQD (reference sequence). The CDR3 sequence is CASSESDSPYEQYF. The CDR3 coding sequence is TGCGCCAGCAGTGAGTCAGACTCCCCCTACGAGCAGTACTTC.

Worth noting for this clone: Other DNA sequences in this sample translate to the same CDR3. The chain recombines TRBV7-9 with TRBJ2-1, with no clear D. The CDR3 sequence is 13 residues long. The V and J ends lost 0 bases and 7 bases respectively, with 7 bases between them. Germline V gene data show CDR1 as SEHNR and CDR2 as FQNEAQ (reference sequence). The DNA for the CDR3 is TGTGCCAGCAGCTTAGCGCTCGGGAATGAGCAGTTCTTC. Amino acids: CASSLALGNEQFF.

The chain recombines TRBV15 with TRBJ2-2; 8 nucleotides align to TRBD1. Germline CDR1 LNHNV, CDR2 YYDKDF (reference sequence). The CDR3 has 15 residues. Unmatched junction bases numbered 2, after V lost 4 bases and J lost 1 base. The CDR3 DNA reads TGTGCCACCAGCACGGGACAGGTGAACACCGGGGAGCTGTTTTTT. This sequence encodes CATSTGQVNTGELFF.

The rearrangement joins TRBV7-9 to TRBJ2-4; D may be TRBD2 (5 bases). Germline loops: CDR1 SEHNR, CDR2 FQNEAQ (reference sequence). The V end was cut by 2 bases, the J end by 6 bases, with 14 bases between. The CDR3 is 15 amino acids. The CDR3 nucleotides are TGTGCCAGCAGCTTACCGGCGGAGGCGGGAAACATTCAGTACTTC. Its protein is CASSLPAEAGNIQYF.

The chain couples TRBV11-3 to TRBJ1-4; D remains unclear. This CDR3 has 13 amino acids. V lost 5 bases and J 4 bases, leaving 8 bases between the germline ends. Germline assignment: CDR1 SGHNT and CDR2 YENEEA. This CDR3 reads CASSGRINEKLFF. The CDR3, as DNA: TGTGCCAGCAGCGGACGGATTAATGAAAAACTGTTTTTT.

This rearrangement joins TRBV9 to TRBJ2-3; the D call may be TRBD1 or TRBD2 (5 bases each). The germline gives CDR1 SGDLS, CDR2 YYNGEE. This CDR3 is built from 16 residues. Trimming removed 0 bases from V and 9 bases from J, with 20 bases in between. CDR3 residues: CASSVVGDPVSGTQYF. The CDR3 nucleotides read TGTGCCAGCAGCGTAGTCGGGGACCCCGTGAGTGGCACGCAGTATTTT. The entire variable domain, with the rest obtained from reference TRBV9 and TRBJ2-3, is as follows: DSGVTQTPKHLITATGQRVTLRCSPRSGDLSVYWYQQSLDQGLQFLIQYYNGEERAKGNILERFSAQQFPDLHSELNLSSLELGDSALYFCASSVVGDPVSGTQYFGPGTRLTVL.

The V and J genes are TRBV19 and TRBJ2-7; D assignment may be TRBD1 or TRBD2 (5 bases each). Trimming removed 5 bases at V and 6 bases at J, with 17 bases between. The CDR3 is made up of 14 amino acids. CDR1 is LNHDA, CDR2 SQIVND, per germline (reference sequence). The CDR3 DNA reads TGTGCCAGTAGTGACAAAGGGACGGGAATCGAGCAGTACTTC. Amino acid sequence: CASSDKGTGIEQYF.

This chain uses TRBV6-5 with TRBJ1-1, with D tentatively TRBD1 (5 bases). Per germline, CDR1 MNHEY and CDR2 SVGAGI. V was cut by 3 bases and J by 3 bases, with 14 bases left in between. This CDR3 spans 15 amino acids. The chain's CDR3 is CASSYVREGYTEAFF. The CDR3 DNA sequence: TGTGCCAGCAGTTATGTCCGGGAGGGGTACACTGAAGCTTTCTTT.

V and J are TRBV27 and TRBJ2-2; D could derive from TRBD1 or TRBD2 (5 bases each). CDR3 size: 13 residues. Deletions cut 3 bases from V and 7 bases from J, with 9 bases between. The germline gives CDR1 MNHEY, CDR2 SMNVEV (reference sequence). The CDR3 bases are TGTGCCAGCAGTTTTGGGGGTGGCGGGGAGCTGTTTTTT. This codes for CASSFGGGGELFF.

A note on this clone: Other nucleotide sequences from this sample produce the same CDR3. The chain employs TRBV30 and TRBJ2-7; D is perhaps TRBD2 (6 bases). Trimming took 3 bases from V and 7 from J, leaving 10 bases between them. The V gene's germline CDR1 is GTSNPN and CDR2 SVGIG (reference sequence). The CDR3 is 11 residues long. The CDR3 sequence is CAWSVGGEQYF. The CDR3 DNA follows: TGTGCCTGGAGCGTGGGGGGTGAGCAGTACTTC.

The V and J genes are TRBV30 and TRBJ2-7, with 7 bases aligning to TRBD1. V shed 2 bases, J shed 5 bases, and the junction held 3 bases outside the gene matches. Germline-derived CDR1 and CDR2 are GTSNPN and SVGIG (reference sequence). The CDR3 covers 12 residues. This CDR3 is CAWSLGTDEQYF. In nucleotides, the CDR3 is TGTGCCTGGAGTTTAGGGACAGACGAGCAGTACTTC.

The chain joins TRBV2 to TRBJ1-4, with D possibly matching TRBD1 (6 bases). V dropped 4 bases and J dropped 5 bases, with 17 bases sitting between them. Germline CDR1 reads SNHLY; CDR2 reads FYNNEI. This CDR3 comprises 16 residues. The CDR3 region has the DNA TGTGCCAGCAGTGCGTGGGGCGGACAGACGAATGAAAAACTGTTTTTT. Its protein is CASSAWGGQTNEKLFF. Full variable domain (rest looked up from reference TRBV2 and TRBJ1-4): EPEVTQTPSHQVTQMGQEVILRCVPISNHLYFYWYRQILGQKVEFLVSFYNNEISEKSEIFDDQFSVERPDGSNFTLKIRSTKLEDSAMYFCASSAWGGQTNEKLFFGSGTQLSVL.

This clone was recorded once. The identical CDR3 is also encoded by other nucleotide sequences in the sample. CDR3 protein: CASSVGLDQPQHF. The CDR3, as DNA: TGTGCCAGCAGCGTAGGACTTGATCAGCCCCAGCATTTT. This chain joins TRBV9 and TRBJ1-5; D remains unclear. The germline CDR1 and CDR2 sequences are SGDLS and YYNGEE. V lost 0 bases and J lost 5, with 6 bases in between. The length of the CDR3 is 13 residues.

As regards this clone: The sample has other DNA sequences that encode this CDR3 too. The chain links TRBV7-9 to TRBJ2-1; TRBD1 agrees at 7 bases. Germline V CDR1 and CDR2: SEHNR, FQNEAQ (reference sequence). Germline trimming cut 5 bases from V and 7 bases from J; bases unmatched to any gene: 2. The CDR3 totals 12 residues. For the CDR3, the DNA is TGTGCCAGCAGCCAGGGGGTTAATGAGCAGTTCTTC. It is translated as CASSQGVNEQFF.

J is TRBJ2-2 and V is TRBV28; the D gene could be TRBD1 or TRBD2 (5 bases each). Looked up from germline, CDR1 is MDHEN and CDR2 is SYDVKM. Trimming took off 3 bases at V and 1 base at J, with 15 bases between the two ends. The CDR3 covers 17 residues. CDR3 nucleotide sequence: TGTGCCAGCAGTTTGCATTTGTCGGGGCTGAACACCGGGGAGCTGTTTTTT. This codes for CASSLHLSGLNTGELFF.

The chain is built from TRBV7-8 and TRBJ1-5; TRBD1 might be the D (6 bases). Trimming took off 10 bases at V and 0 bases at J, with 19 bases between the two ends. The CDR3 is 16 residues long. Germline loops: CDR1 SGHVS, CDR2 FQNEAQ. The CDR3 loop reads CAIPRGAVYSNQPQHF. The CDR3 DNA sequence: TGTGCCATCCCACGGGGGGCCGTCTATAGCAATCAGCCCCAGCATTTT.